These T cell receptor beta chains were read from a single sample in a study of shared clonotypes between healthy human individuals. TCRdb's table, derived via immunoSEQ multiplex PCR, lists solely in-frame clones and lacks some. This repertoire shows 2 million to 3 million clones, 80% to 95% found once; its top ten account for about 0.34%. The sample was naive CD4+ T cells from PBMCs. These receptors all stem from a man aged 18 to 35 in good health. Some clones in this sample may be carry-over from other donors' samples. Both conserved end residues are part of each CDR3. Each record gives: V gene, D gene, J gene, clone size, CDR3 protein, CDR3 DNA. D genes are given only for firm matches. Only part of the rows carry a size: once, few, many, or a class if the clone is expanded.

TRBV18	TRBD1	TRBJ1-1	-	CASSPGQGGTEAFF	TGTGCCAGCTCACCAGGACAGGGGGGGACTGAAGCTTTCTTT
TRBV6-6	-	TRBJ2-2	-	CASTALLVSGELFF	TGTGCCAGCACCGCCCTACTAGTTTCCGGGGAGCTGTTTTTT
TRBV4-2	TRBD1	TRBJ2-1	-	CASSQDSGGTGEQFF	TGTGCCAGCAGCCAAGACTCAGGGGGCACGGGTGAGCAGTTCTTC
TRBV2	TRBD2	TRBJ2-3	-	CASSPHTSGRTDTQYF	TGTGCCAGCAGCCCGCACACTAGCGGGAGGACAGATACGCAGTATTTT
TRBV4-3	-	TRBJ1-4	-	CASSLGGVVEKLFF	TGCGCCAGCAGCCTCGGAGGGGTAGTTGAAAAACTGTTTTTT
TRBV7-2	TRBD1	TRBJ1-5	-	CASSHRTGSNQPQHF	TGTGCCAGCAGCCACCGGACAGGTAGCAATCAGCCCCAGCATTTT
TRBV28	-	TRBJ1-2	-	CASTETGRDAYGYTF	TGTGCCAGCACCGAAACAGGGAGGGATGCCTATGGCTACACCTTC
TRBV5-1	TRBD2	TRBJ2-1	-	CASSLGGLAGYDEQFF	TGCGCCAGCAGCTTGGGGGGACTAGCGGGGTATGATGAGCAGTTCTTC
TRBV5-1	TRBD2	TRBJ2-7	-	CASRAGTSGTYEQYF	TGCGCCAGCAGGGCCGGGACTAGCGGTACCTACGAGCAGTACTTC
TRBV28	-	TRBJ2-7	-	CASSFSGGPRYEQYF	TGTGCCAGCAGTTTCTCCGGGGGACCGCGCTACGAGCAGTACTTC
TRBV7-6	-	TRBJ2-2	-	CASGALKGANTGELFF	TGTGCCAGCGGAGCCCTAAAAGGAGCGAACACCGGGGAGCTGTTTTTT
TRBV6-5	-	TRBJ1-4	-	CASSYTPGEGSKLFF	TGTGCCAGCAGTTACACCCCAGGGGAAGGCAGCAAACTGTTTTTT
TRBV4-3	TRBD1	TRBJ1-2	-	CASSHDRAPHNYGYTF	TGCGCCAGCAGCCACGACAGGGCACCTCATAACTATGGCTACACCTTC
TRBV7-6	-	TRBJ1-1	-	CASSRHLPQGILDTEAFF	TGTGCCAGCAGTCGTCACCTACCCCAGGGGATTCTTGACACTGAAGCTTTCTTT
TRBV27	-	TRBJ1-3	-	CASSLSGSRNTIYF	TGTGCCAGCAGTTTATCAGGATCCAGAAACACCATATATTTT
TRBV7-6	-	TRBJ1-5	-	CASSSMQGQPQHF	TGTGCCAGCAGCTCGATGCAGGGACAGCCCCAGCATTTT
TRBV5-4	-	TRBJ2-5	-	CASSSLRTGRETQYF	TGTGCCAGCAGCTCGCTGCGCACAGGGCGAGAGACCCAGTACTTC
TRBV19	-	TRBJ1-3	-	CASPSPRGAGNTIYF	TGTGCCAGTCCCTCGCCTAGAGGTGCAGGAAACACCATATATTTT
TRBV19	-	TRBJ2-2	-	CASTTRGTGELFF	TGTGCCAGTACCACTAGGGGTACCGGGGAGCTGTTTTTT
TRBV2	TRBD1	TRBJ2-7	-	CASRTGAHEQYF	TGTGCCAGCAGGACAGGGGCCCACGAGCAGTACTTC
TRBV9	-	TRBJ2-3	-	CASSALVQGTDTQYF	TGTGCCAGCAGCGCCCTGGTACAGGGAACAGATACGCAGTATTTT
TRBV4-3	-	TRBJ2-1	-	CASSQEGSDNEQFF	TGCGCCAGCAGCCAAGAGGGTAGCGATAATGAGCAGTTCTTC
TRBV2	TRBD1	TRBJ2-7	-	CASGFGQGPSYEQYF	TGTGCCAGCGGCTTCGGACAGGGTCCCTCCTACGAGCAGTACTTC
TRBV30	-	TRBJ2-7	once	CAWSGTPSSYEQYF	TGTGCCTGGAGCGGGACTCCGAGCTCCTACGAGCAGTACTTC
TRBV10-3	TRBD2	TRBJ2-3	-	CAIRGISSGRDTDTQYF	TGTGCCATCAGGGGGATCTCTAGCGGGAGGGACACAGATACGCAGTATTTT
TRBV29-1	-	TRBJ2-5	-	CSVGVRYETQYF	TGCAGCGTTGGCGTCCGATATGAGACCCAGTACTTC
TRBV5-1	TRBD1	TRBJ2-1	-	CASSVGTGGGEQFF	TGCGCCAGCTCCGTCGGGACAGGGGGCGGCGAGCAGTTCTTC
TRBV29-1	TRBD1	TRBJ2-3	-	CSVEGDRGTTDTQYF	TGCAGCGTTGAAGGGGACAGGGGGACCACAGATACGCAGTATTTT
TRBV7-2	-	TRBJ2-7	once	CASSLGDEQYF	TGTGCCAGCAGCTTAGGAGACGAGCAGTACTTC
TRBV5-1	-	TRBJ2-1	once	CASSFPRSAYNEQFF	TGCGCCAGCAGCTTTCCCAGGAGCGCCTACAATGAGCAGTTCTTC
TRBV14	TRBD2	TRBJ2-7	-	CASRLPGLAGGRGYEQYF	TGTGCCAGCAGGCTGCCGGGACTAGCGGGAGGGAGGGGCTACGAGCAGTACTTC
TRBV29-1	TRBD2	TRBJ2-3	-	CSVGGRQTDTQYF	TGCAGCGTCGGCGGGAGGCAGACAGATACGCAGTATTTT
TRBV12-5	TRBD2	TRBJ2-3	-	CASGLDRLAGGPNTQYF	TGTGCTAGTGGTTTGGACCGACTAGCGGGAGGGCCAAATACGCAGTATTTT
TRBV27	TRBD1	TRBJ1-5	-	CAGSSSTGGWNQPQHF	TGTGCCGGCAGTTCCTCGACAGGGGGGTGGAATCAGCCCCAGCATTTT
TRBV6-1	-	TRBJ2-2	once	CASSESGAGELFF	TGTGCCAGCAGTGAGTCGGGGGCAGGGGAGCTGTTTTTT
TRBV10-3	TRBD1	TRBJ1-4	-	CAISDRGQDEKLFF	TGTGCCATCAGCGACAGGGGGCAAGATGAAAAACTGTTTTTT
TRBV19	-	TRBJ1-5	-	CASSIIGGSNQPQHF	TGTGCCAGTAGTATTATAGGGGGTAGCAATCAGCCCCAGCATTTT
TRBV11-2	-	TRBJ2-1	once	CASSPRGAGVANEQFF	TGTGCCAGCAGCCCTCGGGGGGCGGGAGTTGCCAATGAGCAGTTCTTC
TRBV11-2	-	TRBJ2-4	-	CASSPFSRGAAKNIQYF	TGTGCCAGCAGCCCGTTTAGTCGAGGGGCGGCCAAAAACATTCAGTACTTC